The rows below give T cell receptor beta chains drawn from one sample of a study of OX40 agonist ivuxolimab in advanced cancers. Assay: immunoSEQ multiplex PCR; the TCRdb copy retains only in-frame clones and omits some. The table has about 64,000 clones, roughly 89% seen once; the top ten hold approximately 3%. The material sequenced was CD4+ or CD8+ T cells sorted from blood, taken in a trial of the OX40 agonist ivuxolimab. The source of these receptors is an adult with an advanced solid tumor such as melanoma, head and neck, liver or kidney cancer. The CDR3 runs from the conserved cysteine through the conserved F or W. The D gene is left open where the match is weak. Size is stated for part of the rows, as once, few or many counts, or as a class when the clone is expanded.

TRBD2 | 14 | TRBJ2-7 | few | TRBV27 | TGTGCCAGCCGCCGACTAGCGGATAGGTACGAGCAGTACTTC | CASRRLADRYEQYF
NA | 16 | TRBJ1-5 | NA | TRBV5-5 | TGTGCCAGCAGCTTGGTCCCAGGGGACGTCAATCAGCCCCAGCATTTT | CASSLVPGDVNQPQHF
NA | 16 | TRBJ1-5 | few | TRBV6-6 | TGTGCCAGCAGTTACTCTGTCGAGGATAGTCCACAGCCCCAGCATTTT | CASSYSVEDSPQPQHF
TRBD2 | 15 | TRBJ2-1 | NA | TRBV4-1 | TGCGCCAGCAGCCAGAGACTAGCGGGAGTACATGAGCAGTTCTTC | CASSQRLAGVHEQFF
NA | 19 | TRBJ1-4 | NA | TRBV7-9 | TGTGCCAGCAGTTCATTGATCGGACAATCTACTACAACTAATGAAAAACTGTTTTTT | CASSSLIGQSTTTNEKLFF
NA | 11 | TRBJ2-7 | NA | TRBV6-1 | TGTGCCAGCAGTGAGCACTACGAGCAGTACTTC | CASSEHYEQYF
NA | 14 | TRBJ2-7 | NA | TRBV18 | TGTGCCAGCTCACGGGAAGGGGCCTACTACGAGCAGTACTTC | CASSREGAYYEQYF
NA | 13 | TRBJ2-7 | NA | TRBV18 | TGTGCCAGCTCACCACCGGCCCGGGTCGAGCAGTACTTC | CASSPPARVEQYF
NA | 12 | TRBJ1-4 | NA | TRBV7-9 | TGTGCCAGCAGCCTCGTTCAGGGTCGTTTGTTTTTT | CASSLVQGRLFF
NA | 12 | TRBJ1-1 | few | TRBV10-3 | TGTGCCACACGGACAGAGAACACTGAAGCTTTCTTT | CATRTENTEAFF
NA | 15 | TRBJ2-4 | NA | TRBV6-1 | TGTGCCAGCAGTGAAGCGGTCCAGGGACGAAACATTCAGTACTTC | CASSEAVQGRNIQYF
NA | 15 | TRBJ1-6 | NA | TRBV28 | TGTGCCAGTTCCAGAACGGGACTAAGTAATTCACCCCTCCACTTT | CASSRTGLSNSPLHF
NA | 13 | TRBJ1-1 | NA | TRBV5-1 | TGCGCCAGCAGCTTACTCCCGAACTTTGAAGCTTTCTTT | CASSLLPNFEAFF
NA | 13 | TRBJ1-2 | NA | TRBV6-6 | TGTGCCAGCTCCTCCCGGGACAACTATGGCTACACCTTC | CASSSRDNYGYTF
NA | 14 | TRBJ1-4 | NA | TRBV5-1 | TGCGCCAGCAGCTTGTCACAGTTTAATGAAAAACTGTTTTTT | CASSLSQFNEKLFF
NA | 16 | TRBJ1-1 | NA | TRBV6-6 | TGTGCCAGCAGTTATCGGGCGTCCGGGGCGAACACTGAAGCTTTCTTT | CASSYRASGANTEAFF
NA | 13 | TRBJ2-7 | NA | TRBV7-9 | TGTGCCAGCAGCGCCAGGAGCTCCTACGAGCAGTACTTC | CASSARSSYEQYF
NA | 10 | TRBJ2-5 | NA | TRBV2 | TGTGCCACGGGTGAGGAGACCCAGTACTTC | CATGEETQYF
TRBD1 | 19 | TRBJ1-5 | few | TRBV19 | TGTGCCAGTAGTAGACAGTCCGGACAGGGGGGAAGCGGCAATCAGCCCCAGCATTTT | CASSRQSGQGGSGNQPQHF
NA | 15 | TRBJ2-2 | NA | TRBV7-6 | TGTGCCAGCAGCGTCGGTGGGGGGAACACCGGGGAGCTGTTTTTT | CASSVGGGNTGELFF
NA | 13 | TRBJ1-1 | NA | TRBV15 | TGTGCCACCAGCATGACCGGGAACACTGAAGCTTTCTTT | CATSMTGNTEAFF
NA | 15 | TRBJ1-6 | few | TRBV10-3 | TGTGCCATCAGTGACAGGGCCTCCTATAATTCACCCCTCCACTTT | CAISDRASYNSPLHF
NA | 13 | TRBJ2-3 | NA | TRBV29-1 | TGCAGCGTTGAAACGACAGTACCAGATACGCAGTATTTT | CSVETTVPDTQYF
TRBD2 | 15 | TRBJ2-3 | NA | TRBV28 | TGTGCCAGCAGCCTAGGACTAGCGGCTCCAGATACGCAGTATTTT | CASSLGLAAPDTQYF
NA | 14 | TRBJ2-7 | NA | TRBV2 | TGTGCCAGCAGTGTTAACGGGCTTACCTACGAGCAGTACTTC | CASSVNGLTYEQYF
NA | 15 | TRBJ2-1 | NA | TRBV5-1 | TGCGCCAGCAGCCCTGGGAGGTCCGCCTACAATGAGCAGTTCTTC | CASSPGRSAYNEQFF
TRBD1 | 12 | TRBJ1-1 | NA | TRBV30 | TGTGCCTGGAGTCGGGGACAGAAAGAAGCTTTCTTT | CAWSRGQKEAFF
TRBD2 | 15 | TRBJ2-7 | NA | TRBV28 | TGTGCCAGCAGTTTAGGACTAGCGGGCTCCTACGAGCAGTACTTC | CASSLGLAGSYEQYF
NA | 13 | TRBJ1-1 | NA | TRBV18 | TGTGCCAGCTCAGCCCAGGGTGCCACTGAAGCTTTCTTT | CASSAQGATEAFF
NA | 15 | TRBJ2-2 | NA | TRBV5-5 | TGTGCCAGCAGCTTCAACGACAATCCGACCGGGGAGCTGTTTTTT | CASSFNDNPTGELFF
NA | 13 | TRBJ2-7 | NA | TRBV30 | TGTGCCTGGAGTGGAGGGAAGCGCTACGAGCAGTACTTC | CAWSGGKRYEQYF
NA | 20 | TRBJ2-1 | NA | TRBV7-3 | TGTGCCAGCAGCTTAATTGGGGGTGGATTCGGGTACAGGGCTGGAAATGAGCAGTTCTTC | CASSLIGGGFGYRAGNEQFF
TRBD1 | 14 | TRBJ2-1 | NA | TRBV2 | TGTGCCAACTCTCGGGACAGGGGGGCCGATGAGCAGTTCTTC | CANSRDRGADEQFF
NA | 13 | TRBJ1-1 | NA | TRBV5-1 | TGCGCCAGCAGCCCACAGCAGGGGACTGAAGCTTTCTTT | CASSPQQGTEAFF
NA | 14 | TRBJ2-2 | once | TRBV6-5 | TGTGCCAGCAGTTACCGGACGCCGTCCGGGGAGCTGTTTTTT | CASSYRTPSGELFF
TRBD1 | 15 | TRBJ2-7 | NA | TRBV7-9 | TGTGCCAGCAGCACGCAGGGGGCTTCGAACCACGAGCAGTACTTC | CASSTQGASNHEQYF
NA | 15 | TRBJ2-3 | NA | TRBV9 | TGTGCCAGCAGCGAGGACTTAACTAGCACAGATACGCAGTATTTT | CASSEDLTSTDTQYF
NA | 17 | TRBJ1-4 | NA | TRBV5-8 | TGTGCCAGCAGCTTGGCCGCTGACAGCCGGTCGCGCGAAAAACTGTTTTTT | CASSLAADSRSREKLFF
NA | 12 | TRBJ2-7 | once | TRBV6-5 | TGTGCCAGCAGCGCCCTAGGCTACGAGCAGTACTTC | CASSALGYEQYF
NA | 14 | TRBJ1-5 | NA | TRBV5-1 | TGCGCCAGCAGCATAGACGGGGTTTATCAGCCCCAGCATTTT | CASSIDGVYQPQHF
TRBD1 | 17 | TRBJ1-3 | once | TRBV7-9 | TGTGCCAGCAGCAAATACAGGGGGGATAGCTCCGGAAACACCATATATTTT | CASSKYRGDSSGNTIYF
NA | 15 | TRBJ1-4 | NA | TRBV18 | TGTGCCAGTTCGGCTGGACTTATAACTAATGAAAAACTGTTTTTT | CASSAGLITNEKLFF
NA | 14 | TRBJ2-3 | NA | TRBV9 | TGTGCCAGCAGCGTAGCACTAGCTGCAGATACGCAGTATTTT | CASSVALAADTQYF
TRBD2 | 17 | TRBJ2-1 | NA | TRBV11-2 | TGTGCCAGCAGCAGAAGGCTAGCGGGTAGCTCCTACAATGAGCAGTTCTTC | CASSRRLAGSSYNEQFF
NA | 13 | TRBJ2-1 | NA | TRBV7-9 | TGTGCCAGCAGCTTAGCCCCACGCTCTGGGCAGTTCTTC | CASSLAPRSGQFF
TRBD1 | 14 | TRBJ1-2 | NA | TRBV15 | TGTGCCACCAGCAGAGATAGACAGGGTTACGTCTACACCTTC | CATSRDRQGYVYTF
NA | 15 | TRBJ1-5 | NA | TRBV19 | TGTGCCAGTAGTATGCCGGTGACTCTTAATCAGCCCCAGCATTTT | CASSMPVTLNQPQHF
TRBD1 | 14 | TRBJ1-4 | NA | TRBV10-1 | TGCGCCAGCAGTGAGACCGGGACAGGGGAAAAACTGTTTTTT | CASSETGTGEKLFF
TRBD1 | 15 | TRBJ2-7 | NA | TRBV5-1 | TGCGCCAGCAGCTTTACGGGACAGGGGGTTAACGAGCAGTACTTC | CASSFTGQGVNEQYF
NA | 14 | TRBJ2-3 | NA | TRBV7-6 | TGTGCCAGCAGCCCGTTAGGGATTCAGGATACGCAGTATTTT | CASSPLGIQDTQYF